Shown below are 10 T cell receptor beta chains from a single sample sequenced in a study of cytomegalovirus exposure and HLA in healthy donors. PCR amplification relied on 60 Vbeta primers (plus 13 Jbeta primers). Clones were read by immunoSEQ multiplex PCR, and TCRdb kept only the in-frame ones, dropping some. The profile shows 150,000 to 200,000 clones, roughly 86% of them singletons. The sequenced sample was PBMCs. The receptors originated from a woman aged 18-29 years in good health and CMV-seronegative.

As concerns this clone: Other DNA sequences in this specimen translate into the identical CDR3. The chain links TRBV30 to TRBJ1-5; D is perhaps TRBD1 (6 bases). The CDR3 is made up of 13 amino acids. Trimming took 2 bases from V and 3 from J, leaving 8 bases between them. Germline V gene lookup returns CDR1 GTSNPN and CDR2 SVGIG (reference sequence). The CDR3 nucleotides are TGTGCCTGGAGTCGGGACACCAATCAGCCCCAGCATTTT. Translation: CAWSRDTNQPQHF.

V usage is TRBV30 and J usage is TRBJ1-5; D might be TRBD1 (5 bases). V was pared by 0 bases and J by 3 bases, with 15 bases between. CDR3 length: 16 amino acids. Looked up from germline, CDR1 is GTSNPN and CDR2 is SVGIG (reference sequence). The CDR3 DNA sequence: TGTGCCTGGAGTGTACTCTCGGGCAGGGACAATCAGCCCCAGCATTTT. Its protein product is CAWSVLSGRDNQPQHF.

The V call is TRBV6-5, the J call TRBJ2-2; D is undetermined. Germline values: CDR1 MNHEY, CDR2 SVGAGI. The CDR3 contains 11 residues. Trimming took 1 base from V and 11 from J, leaving 5 bases between them. The CDR3 reads CASSYFGELFF. CDR3 sequence (DNA): TGTGCCAGCAGTTACTTTGGCGAGCTGTTTTTT.

The J gene is TRBJ1-3, the V gene TRBV9; 7 nucleotides agree with TRBD1. The V gene end was trimmed by 0 bases and the J gene end by 5 bases; junction bases not matched to a gene: 5. This CDR3 contains 15 residues. CDR1 is SGDLS and CDR2 is YYNGEE in the germline V gene. For the CDR3, the DNA is TGTGCCAGCAGCGTAGGGACAGGTCACCGAAACACCATATATTTT. It codes for CASSVGTGHRNTIYF. Drawing the rest from reference TRBV9 and TRBJ1-3, the complete variable domain is DSGVTQTPKHLITATGQRVTLRCSPRSGDLSVYWYQQSLDQGLQFLIQYYNGEERAKGNILERFSAQQFPDLHSELNLSSLELGDSALYFCASSVGTGHRNTIYFGEGSWLTVV.

The chain joins TRBV7-9 to TRBJ2-1; the D is unclear. This CDR3 spans 15 amino acids. Trimming stripped 2 bases from V and 9 bases from J, with 17 bases between. Germline V gene sequence: CDR1 SEHNR, CDR2 FQNEAQ (reference sequence). In nucleotides, the CDR3 is TGTGCCAGCAGCTTAAGTGGCCCGAGGTCTGGTGAGCAGTTCTTC. Its translation: CASSLSGPRSGEQFF.

The genes are TRBV27 and TRBJ2-7; no reliable D call. The germline gives CDR1 MNHEY, CDR2 SMNVEV (reference sequence). The CDR3 sequence is 14 residues long. The V gene lost 4 bases and the J gene lost 2 bases, with 12 bases spanning the gap. CDR3 loop: CASSYALEPYEQYF. In nucleotides, the CDR3 is TGTGCCAGCAGTTACGCCCTGGAGCCCTACGAGCAGTACTTC.

This clone turned up a few times. The V call is TRBV4-1, the J call TRBJ1-1; D might be TRBD1 (6 bases). V lost 3 bases and J lost 5, with 25 bases in between. This CDR3 spans 18 amino acids. CDR1 is MGHRA, CDR2 YSYEKL, per germline. The CDR3: CASSQAPPQGSRLTEAFF. The CDR3, as DNA: TGCGCCAGCAGCCAGGCGCCCCCGCAGGGGAGTAGATTAACTGAAGCTTTCTTT.

This clone was recorded only once. This chain uses TRBV2 with TRBJ2-5; 9 bases map to TRBD1. The CDR3 totals 16 residues. Germline V CDR1 and CDR2: SNHLY, FYNNEI. Trimming removed 5 bases from V and 1 base from J; junction bases left unmatched: 8. Here the CDR3 reads CASSPHLTGGQETQYF. In nucleotides, the CDR3 is TGTGCCAGCAGTCCTCACCTGACAGGGGGCCAAGAGACCCAGTACTTC.

The V and J genes are TRBV19 and TRBJ2-1, with 7 bases identical to TRBD1. The CDR3 runs 17 residues. The ends lost 3 bases at V and 0 bases at J; junction bases unmatched: 8. Per germline, CDR1 LNHDA and CDR2 SQIVND (reference sequence). CDR3 sequence: CASSIRGTGSSYNEQFF. CDR3 DNA sequence: TGTGCCAGTAGTATCAGGGGGACGGGCAGCTCCTACAATGAGCAGTTCTTC.

This clone was observed a handful of times. The CDR3 DNA reads TGCGCCAGCAGTGAAGGAGGGGCTGGCACAGATACGCAGTATTTT. Translated: CASSEGGAGTDTQYF. The genes are TRBV10-1 and TRBJ2-3; perhaps TRBD2 as D (6 bases). V shed 3 bases and J shed 1 base, with 11 bases lying between them. Germline V gives CDR1 WNHNN, CDR2 SYGVQD (reference sequence). The CDR3 totals 15 residues.